This is a list of T cell receptor beta chains from one sample in a study of Ad26.COV2.S vaccination and SARS-CoV-2 variants. Here immunoSEQ multiplex PCR was the method, and the copy in TCRdb shows in-frame clones only, minus some. The sample yields some 350,000 clones, 75% to 90% seen once. Sequences were derived from peripheral blood, sampled in a trial of Ad26.COV2.S vaccine versus placebo. These receptor sequences come from a person between 18 and 65 years old who received the Ad26.COV2.S COVID-19 vaccine or a placebo. The CDR3 runs from the conserved cysteine through the conserved F or W. Each record gives: J gene, D gene, clone size, V gene, CDR3 DNA, CDR3 protein. D genes are given only for firm matches. Clone size, where shown, is once, few, many, or a class for clones that have expanded.

J: TRBJ2-7
D: TRBD1
size: NA
V: TRBV18
DNA: TGTGCCAGCTCACCCGGACAGGGCCCTAGGGAAGAACAGTACTTC
CDR3: CASSPGQGPREEQYF

J: TRBJ1-2
D: NA
size: once
V: TRBV6-2/TRBV6-3
DNA: TGTGCCAGCAGTTATTACCGGGGCTACACCTTC
CDR3: CASSYYRGYTF

J: TRBJ2-5
D: NA
size: NA
V: TRBV7-9
DNA: TGTGCCAGCAGTCCCGGTCTGGCGGGGCAAGAGACCCAGTACTTC
CDR3: CASSPGLAGQETQYF

J: TRBJ2-2
D: NA
size: NA
V: TRBV19
DNA: TGTGCCAGTAGTATACTGTTCGGACAACCATCGGGCACCGGGGAGCTGTTTTTT
CDR3: CASSILFGQPSGTGELFF

J: TRBJ2-5
D: NA
size: once
V: TRBV12-3/TRBV12-4
DNA: TGTGCCAGCACCCGGGGACCGGAGACCCAGTACTTC
CDR3: CASTRGPETQYF

J: TRBJ2-4
D: TRBD1
size: NA
V: TRBV7-2
DNA: TGTGCCAGCAGCCCGATGTTGACAGGGGCGGCAAACATTCAGTACTTC
CDR3: CASSPMLTGAANIQYF

J: TRBJ2-4
D: TRBD2
size: NA
V: TRBV14
DNA: TGTGCCAGCAGCGCGGGACTATCCAAAAACATTCAGTACTTC
CDR3: CASSAGLSKNIQYF

J: TRBJ1-6
D: NA
size: NA
V: TRBV28
DNA: TGTGCCAGCAGAGGGCAGGGAGGGTCACCCCTCCACTTT
CDR3: CASRGQGGSPLHF

J: TRBJ1-4
D: NA
size: NA
V: TRBV4-3
DNA: TGCGCCAGCAGCCCATCCCTTGGGCTTTTCGGAGAAAAACTGTTTTTT
CDR3: CASSPSLGLFGEKLFF

J: TRBJ2-3
D: NA
size: once
V: TRBV28
DNA: TGTGCCTGTGTCCGAGGGGCGATGTGGGCAGATACGCAGTATTTT
CDR3: CACVRGAMWADTQYF

J: TRBJ2-7
D: NA
size: NA
V: TRBV5-5
DNA: TGTGCCAGCAGCAGGGACAACTCCTACGAGCAGTACTTC
CDR3: CASSRDNSYEQYF

J: TRBJ1-4
D: NA
size: NA
V: TRBV5-1
DNA: TGCGCCAGCAGCTTAGATCGTGCAACTAATGAAAAACTGTTTTTT
CDR3: CASSLDRATNEKLFF

J: TRBJ2-1
D: TRBD2
size: NA
V: TRBV28
DNA: TGTGCCAGCAGTCTAGCGGGGGAGCAGTTCTTC
CDR3: CASSLAGEQFF

J: TRBJ2-3
D: TRBD2
size: once
V: TRBV7-9
DNA: TGTGCCAGCAGCGGTCTAAGCGGGAGGACAGATACGCAGTATTTT
CDR3: CASSGLSGRTDTQYF

J: TRBJ1-4
D: NA
size: NA
V: TRBV18
DNA: TGTGCCAGCTCACCAGTATACGAGGGCCATGAAAAACTGTTTTTT
CDR3: CASSPVYEGHEKLFF

J: TRBJ2-7
D: TRBD1
size: NA
V: TRBV11-3
DNA: TGTGCCAGCAGCCGGGGACAGGGTAAGGACGAGCAGTACTTC
CDR3: CASSRGQGKDEQYF

J: TRBJ1-2
D: NA
size: NA
V: TRBV10-1
DNA: TGCGCCAGGCGGTATGGCTACACCTTC
CDR3: CARRYGYTF

J: TRBJ2-5
D: NA
size: NA
V: TRBV5-6
DNA: TGTGCCAGCAGCTTGTCTCAAGGACAAGAGACCCAGTACTTC
CDR3: CASSLSQGQETQYF

J: TRBJ2-5
D: TRBD2
size: NA
V: TRBV3-1/TRBV3-2
DNA: TGTGCCAGCAGCCAAGATGGGGCGGCGGGGGGGCTTATCGGCCAGTACTTC
CDR3: CASSQDGAAGGLIGQYF

J: TRBJ1-1
D: NA
size: NA
V: TRBV7-6
DNA: TGTGCCCAAGCAAAGGGAAGACCAAAACCGGAAGCTTTCTTT
CDR3: CAQAKGRPKPEAFF

J: TRBJ2-1
D: NA
size: NA
V: TRBV5-1
DNA: TGCGCCAGCAGCCTGCCACGGACAGCCTCCTACAATGAGCAGTTCTTC
CDR3: CASSLPRTASYNEQFF

J: TRBJ1-2
D: TRBD1
size: NA
V: TRBV7-9
DNA: TGTGCCAGCCAGGGGGACACTAACTATGGCTACACCTTC
CDR3: CASQGDTNYGYTF

J: TRBJ2-1
D: TRBD1
size: NA
V: TRBV6-2/TRBV6-3
DNA: TGTGCCAGCAGTTTGCAGCTGGGGACAGGCTTTCCCTCCTACAATGAGCAGTTCTTC
CDR3: CASSLQLGTGFPSYNEQFF

J: TRBJ1-5
D: NA
size: few
V: TRBV7-9
DNA: TGTGCCAGCAGCTTAGTCGGGGTAAATCAGCCCCAGCATTTT
CDR3: CASSLVGVNQPQHF

J: TRBJ2-3
D: TRBD2
size: NA
V: TRBV24-1
DNA: TGTGCCACCAGTGAGGGACTAGCGGGGGTGACGTGGGATACGCAGTATTTT
CDR3: CATSEGLAGVTWDTQYF

J: TRBJ1-5
D: NA
size: NA
V: TRBV1
DNA: TGCACCAGCAGCCAAGAAAAGGGCGCTACGGGGATCTATAGCAATCAGCCCCAGCATTTT
CDR3: CTSSQEKGATGIYSNQPQHF

J: TRBJ2-1
D: NA
size: once
V: TRBV7-9
DNA: TGTGCCAGCAGCCCGGTGATACAGGGTTTGGGCCACAATGAGCAGTTCTTC
CDR3: CASSPVIQGLGHNEQFF

J: TRBJ2-7
D: NA
size: NA
V: TRBV6-6
DNA: TGTGCCAGCAGCCCTACAGGGTACTACGAGCAGTACTTC
CDR3: CASSPTGYYEQYF